The 3 T cell receptor beta chains given below trace back to one sample, sequenced in a study of Ad26.COV2.S vaccination and SARS-CoV-2 variants. Treatment indicated: some 19 received Ad26.COV2.S at low or high dose, single or two shots; several received placebo; per-sample allocation not given. At day 63 after the first vaccine or placebo injection, samples were drawn. Generated by immunoSEQ multiplex PCR, the TCRdb table keeps only in-frame clones and is missing some. The data hold 350,000 to 450,000 clones, with more than 75% observed a single time. Specimen: peripheral blood, collected in a trial of Ad26.COV2.S vaccine versus placebo. The source of these receptors is a person between 18 and 65 years old who received the Ad26.COV2.S COVID-19 vaccine or a placebo.

The chain couples TRBV3-1 (or the pseudogene TRBV3-2) to TRBJ2-3; no firm D call. The CDR3 length is 16 residues. Trimming cost V 1 base and J 2 bases, with 13 bases left between them. Germline CDR1 and CDR2: LGHDT and YNNKEL (reference sequence). In DNA, the CDR3 is TGTGCCAGCAGCCAAGCTTGGGATTCGTACACAGATACGCAGTATTTT. The encoded protein is CASSQAWDSYTDTQYF.

The chain joins TRBV12-5 to TRBJ1-3; D call uncertain. Germline CDR1 is LGHNT and CDR2 is FRNRAP. The CDR3 covers 14 residues. V lost 2 bases and J 2 bases, leaving 7 bases between the germline ends. Here the CDR3 DNA reads TGTGCTAGTGGTTTGTCGGGTGCTGGAAACACCATATATTTT. Protein sequence: CASGLSGAGNTIYF.

This chain connects TRBV19 to TRBJ2-2, with 9 bases fitting TRBD1. The V gene's germline CDR1 is LNHDA and CDR2 SQIVND (reference sequence). Trimming took 5 bases from V and 9 from J; bases not matched to a gene: 4. The CDR3 has 13 amino acids. This CDR3 reads CASSEQGAWELFF. CDR3 DNA sequence: TGTGCCAGTAGTGAACAGGGGGCCTGGGAGCTGTTTTTT.